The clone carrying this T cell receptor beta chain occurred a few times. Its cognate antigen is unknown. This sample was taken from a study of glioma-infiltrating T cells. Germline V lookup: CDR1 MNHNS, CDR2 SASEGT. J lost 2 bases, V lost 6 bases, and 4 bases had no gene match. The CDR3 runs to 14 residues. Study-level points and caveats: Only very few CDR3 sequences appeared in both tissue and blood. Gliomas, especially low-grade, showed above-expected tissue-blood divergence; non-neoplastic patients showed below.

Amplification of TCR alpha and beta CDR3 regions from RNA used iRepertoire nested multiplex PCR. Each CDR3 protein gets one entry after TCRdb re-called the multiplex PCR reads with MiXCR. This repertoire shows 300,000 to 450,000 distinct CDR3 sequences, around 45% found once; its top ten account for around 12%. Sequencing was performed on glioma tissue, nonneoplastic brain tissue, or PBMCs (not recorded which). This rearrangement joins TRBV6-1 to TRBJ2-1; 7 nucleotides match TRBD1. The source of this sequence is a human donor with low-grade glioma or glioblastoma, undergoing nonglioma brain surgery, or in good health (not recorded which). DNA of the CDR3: TGTGCCAGCAGGGGGACAGCAACCTACAATGAGCAGTTCTTC. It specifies CASRGTATYNEQFF.